The 7 T cell receptor beta chains given below trace back to one sample, sequenced in a study of blood T cell repertoires in COVID-19. Data came from immunoSEQ multiplex PCR; TCRdb stores just in-frame clones and leaves some out. The sample carries 140,000 to 150,000 clones, 78% recorded once. The specimen sequenced was PBMCs or T cells enriched from blood (not recorded which). Receptor source: a woman in her fifties or sixties who had recovered from COVID-19.

The chain joins TRBV19 to TRBJ1-4, with TRBD1 matching 7 bases. Germline CDR1 reads LNHDA; CDR2 reads SQIVND (reference sequence). Losses at the gene ends were 9 bases for V and 0 bases for J; bases not matched to a gene: 4. This CDR3 is built from 14 residues. CDR3 DNA: TGTGCCAGCCATCAGGGGGCAACTAATGAAAAACTGTTTTTT. Its translation is CASHQGATNEKLFF.

In its sample, this clone was seen a few times. This rearrangement joins TRBV5-1 to TRBJ2-6; 9 nucleotides align to TRBD1. In germline, CDR1 is SGHRS, CDR2 YFSETQ. The CDR3 sequence is 17 residues long. The trim removed 2 bases at V and 4 bases at J, leaving 7 bases unmatched. CDR3 loop: CASSFWGQGTGANVLTF. The CDR3, as DNA: TGCGCCAGCAGCTTTTGGGGACAGGGCACCGGGGCCAACGTCCTGACTTTC.

The J gene is TRBJ2-5, the V gene TRBV7-7; 9 bases match TRBD1. CDR1 and CDR2 (germline): SSHAT, FNYEAQ (reference sequence). With 0 bases clipped from V and 6 bases from J, the junction kept 5 bases outside the gene matches. This CDR3 spans 15 amino acids. In nucleotides, the CDR3 is TGTGCCAGCAGCTTAGCGGACGGACAGGGGCAGACCCAGTACTTC. Amino acids: CASSLADGQGQTQYF.

This chain joins TRBV5-1 and TRBJ2-7, with a tentative D call TRBD2 (5 bases). Germline V lookup: CDR1 SGHRS, CDR2 YFSETQ. This CDR3 comprises 13 residues. Trimming took off 0 bases at V and 5 bases at J, with 9 bases between the two ends. The CDR3: CASSLVLSDEQYF. For the CDR3, the DNA is TGCGCCAGCAGCTTGGTACTTAGCGACGAGCAGTACTTC.

The chain joins TRBV28 to TRBJ1-6; 11 bases line up with TRBD1. J gave up 8 bases and V 5 bases, and 5 bases lay outside the gene matches. From germline, CDR1 is MDHEN and CDR2 SYDVKM. The CDR3 runs 15 residues. CDR3 loop: CASSQGTGGYSPLHF. DNA of the CDR3: TGTGCCAGCAGTCAGGGGACAGGGGGTTATTCACCCCTCCACTTT. Filled out from reference TRBV28 and TRBJ1-6, the complete variable domain reads DVKVTQSSRYLVKRTGEKVFLECVQDMDHENMFWYRQDPGLGLRLIYFSYDVKMKEKGDIPEGYSVSREKKERFSLILESASTNQTSMYLCASSQGTGGYSPLHFGNGTRLTVT.

This chain links TRBV28 with TRBJ2-7; D might be TRBD2 (6 bases). Trimming shortened V by 5 bases and J by 7 bases, and 15 bases separated the two germline ends. The CDR3 is 13 residues long. Germline loops: CDR1 MDHEN, CDR2 SYDVKM. CDR3 region: CASSREAPTEQYF. The CDR3 nucleotides read TGTGCCAGCAGTAGGGAGGCCCCTACTGAGCAGTACTTC.

This CDR3 is CASSPQGWTGELFF. CDR3 nucleotides: TGTGCCAGTAGTCCACAGGGGTGGACCGGGGAGCTGTTTTTT. The chain is built from TRBV19 and TRBJ2-2, with 7 bases fitting TRBD1. There are 14 residues in the CDR3. The germline V gene encodes CDR1 LNHDA and CDR2 SQIVND (reference sequence). The V segment lost 5 bases and the J segment 5 bases; nucleotides outside the gene matches: 5.